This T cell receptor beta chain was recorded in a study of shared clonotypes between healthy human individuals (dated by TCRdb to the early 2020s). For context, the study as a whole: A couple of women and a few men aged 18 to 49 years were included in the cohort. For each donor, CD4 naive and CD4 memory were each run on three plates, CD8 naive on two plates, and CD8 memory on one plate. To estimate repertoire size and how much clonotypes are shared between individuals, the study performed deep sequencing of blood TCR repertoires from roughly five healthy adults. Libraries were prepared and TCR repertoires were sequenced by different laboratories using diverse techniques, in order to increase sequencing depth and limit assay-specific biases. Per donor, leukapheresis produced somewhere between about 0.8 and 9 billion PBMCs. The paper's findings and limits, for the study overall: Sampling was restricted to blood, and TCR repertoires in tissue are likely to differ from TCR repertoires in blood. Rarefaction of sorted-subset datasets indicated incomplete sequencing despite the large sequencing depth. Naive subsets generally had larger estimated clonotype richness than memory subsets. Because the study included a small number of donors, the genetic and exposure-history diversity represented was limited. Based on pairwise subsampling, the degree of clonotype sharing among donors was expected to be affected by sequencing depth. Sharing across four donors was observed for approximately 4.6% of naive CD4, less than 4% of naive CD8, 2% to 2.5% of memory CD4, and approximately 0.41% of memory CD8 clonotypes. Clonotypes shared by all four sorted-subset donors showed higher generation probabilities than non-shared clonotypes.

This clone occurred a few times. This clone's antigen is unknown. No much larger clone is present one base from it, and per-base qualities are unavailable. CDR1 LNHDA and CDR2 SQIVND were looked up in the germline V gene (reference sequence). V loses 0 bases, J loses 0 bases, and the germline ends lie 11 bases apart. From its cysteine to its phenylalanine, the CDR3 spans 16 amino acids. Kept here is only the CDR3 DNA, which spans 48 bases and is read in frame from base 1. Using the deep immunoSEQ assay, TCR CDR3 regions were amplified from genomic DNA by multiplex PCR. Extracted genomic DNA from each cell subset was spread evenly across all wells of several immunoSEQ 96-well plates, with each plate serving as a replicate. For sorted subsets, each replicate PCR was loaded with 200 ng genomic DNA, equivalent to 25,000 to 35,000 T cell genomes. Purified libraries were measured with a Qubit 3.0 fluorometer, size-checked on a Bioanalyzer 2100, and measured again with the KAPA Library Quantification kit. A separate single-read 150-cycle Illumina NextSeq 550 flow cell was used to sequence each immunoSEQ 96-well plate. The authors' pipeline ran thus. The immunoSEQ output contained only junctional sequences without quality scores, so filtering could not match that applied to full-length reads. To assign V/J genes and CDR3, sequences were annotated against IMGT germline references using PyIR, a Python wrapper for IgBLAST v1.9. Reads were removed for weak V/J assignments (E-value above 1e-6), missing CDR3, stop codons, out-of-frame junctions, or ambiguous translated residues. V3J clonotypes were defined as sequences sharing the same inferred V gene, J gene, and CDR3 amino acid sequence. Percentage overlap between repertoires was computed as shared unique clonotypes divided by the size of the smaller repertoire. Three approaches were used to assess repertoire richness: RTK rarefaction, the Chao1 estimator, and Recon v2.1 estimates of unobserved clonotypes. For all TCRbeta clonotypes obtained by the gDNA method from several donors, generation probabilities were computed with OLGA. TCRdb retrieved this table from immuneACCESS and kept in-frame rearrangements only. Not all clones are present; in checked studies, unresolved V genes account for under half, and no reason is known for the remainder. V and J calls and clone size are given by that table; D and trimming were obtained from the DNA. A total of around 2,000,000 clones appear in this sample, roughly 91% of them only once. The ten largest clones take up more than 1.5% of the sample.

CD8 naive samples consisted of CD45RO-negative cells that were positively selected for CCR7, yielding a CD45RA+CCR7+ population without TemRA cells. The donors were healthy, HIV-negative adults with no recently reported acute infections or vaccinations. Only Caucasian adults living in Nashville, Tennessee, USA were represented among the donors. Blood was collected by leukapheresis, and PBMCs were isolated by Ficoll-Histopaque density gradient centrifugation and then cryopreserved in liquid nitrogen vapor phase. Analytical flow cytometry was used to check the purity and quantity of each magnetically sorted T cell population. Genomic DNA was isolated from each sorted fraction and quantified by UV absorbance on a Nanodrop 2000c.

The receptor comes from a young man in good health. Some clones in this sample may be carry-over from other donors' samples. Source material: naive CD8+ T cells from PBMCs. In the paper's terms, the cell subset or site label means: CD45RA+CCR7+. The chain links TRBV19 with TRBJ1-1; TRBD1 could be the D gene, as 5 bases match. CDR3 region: CASSIEWGSMNTEAFF. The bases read TGTGCCAGTAGTATAGAGTGGGGCAGCATGAACACTGAAGCTTTCTTT.